This record concerns one T cell receptor beta chain sequence. This entry comes from a study of blood T cell repertoires in COVID-19. In the study overall: The origin of the acute and convalescent COVID-19 samples was the United States, Italy and Spain. In each case, the material was cDNA or gDNA derived from T cells, B-cell-depleted T cells, or PBMCs.

In the original processing: Amplification of reference gene primers was used by the study to estimate nucleated cell counts. Profiling relied on immunoSEQ multiplex PCR, and the TCRdb table lists in-frame clones only, not all of them. V and J calls and clone size come straight from that table; D and trimming were deduced from the DNA. This table has about 130,000 clones, almost 80% appearing once. The sequencing input was peripheral blood. The receptor was derived from a man aged 55-75 years who had recovered from COVID-19.

The CDR3: CASSVGGPGAVDGYTF. CDR3 sequence (DNA): TGTGCCAGCAGTGTAGGAGGCCCAGGGGCTGTCGATGGCTACACCTTC. The genes are TRBV6-1 and TRBJ1-2; D is possibly TRBD1 (6 bases). CDR3 length: 16 residues. V was clipped by 4 bases and J by 6 bases, with 21 bases between them. Germline V gene sequence: CDR1 MNHNS, CDR2 SASEGT.